What follows are 18 T cell receptor beta chains derived from one specimen sequenced in a study of blood T cell repertoires in COVID-19. This table comes from immunoSEQ multiplex PCR, and its TCRdb copy is limited to in-frame clones, with some not included. The repertoire holds about 99,000 clones, with 80% to 90% as singletons. The sequenced sample consisted of peripheral blood. Receptors originate from a human donor in a cohort sampled during active COVID-19.

V and J are TRBV5-4 and TRBJ2-5; 9 nucleotides match TRBD1. Losses at the gene ends were 4 bases for V and 4 bases for J; bases not matched to a gene: 8. This CDR3 contains 15 residues. Germline V gene sequence: CDR1 SGHNT, CDR2 YYREEE (reference sequence). Here the CDR3 reads CASSGGQGSLETQYF. CDR3 in DNA: TGTGCCAGCAGCGGTGGACAGGGGAGTCTAGAGACCCAGTACTTC.

This clone showed up just once. The chain employs TRBV11-3 and TRBJ2-3; D is unclear. The germline V and J ends were trimmed by 5 bases and 3 bases, with 6 bases remaining between them. The CDR3 is made up of 12 amino acids. Germline V gene data show CDR1 as SGHNT and CDR2 as YENEEA. As DNA, the CDR3 is TGTGCCAGCAGCCTTAATACAGATACGCAGTATTTT. Residues: CASSLNTDTQYF.

The chain has TRBV5-1 and TRBJ2-3; 9 positions agree with TRBD2. Germline V CDR1 and CDR2: SGHRS, YFSETQ. The ends lost 4 bases at V and 3 bases at J; junction bases unmatched: 3. The CDR3 runs 14 residues. The CDR3 is CASSTSGGTDTQYF. Written as DNA, the CDR3 is TGCGCCAGCAGCACCAGCGGGGGGACAGATACGCAGTATTTT.

The chain joins TRBV28 to TRBJ2-3; D is undetermined. Looked up from germline, CDR1 is MDHEN and CDR2 is SYDVKM. The V end lost 6 bases, the J end lost 2 bases, and 9 bases lay between the germline ends. The CDR3 covers 13 residues. In DNA form, the CDR3 reads TGTGCCAGCAGCAAGCCCCCCACAGATACGCAGTATTTT. Translating gives CASSKPPTDTQYF.

The rearrangement links TRBV7-2 to TRBJ1-1; a possible D gene is TRBD1 (6 bases). This CDR3 comprises 13 residues. Trimming cost V 3 bases and J 7 bases, with 12 bases left between them. The germline gives CDR1 SGHTA, CDR2 FQGNSA. The chain's CDR3 is CASSFDRFFEAFF. The DNA for the CDR3 is TGTGCCAGCAGCTTTGACAGGTTCTTTGAAGCTTTCTTT.

This sequence joins TRBV6-5 and TRBJ1-1; D gene uncertain. The germline V gene has CDR1 MNHEY and CDR2 SVGAGI. Trimming stripped 5 bases from V and 4 bases from J, with 14 bases between. The CDR3 is 14 residues long. The CDR3 here is CASSPPRVSTEAFF. CDR3 in DNA: TGTGCCAGCAGTCCCCCCCGGGTGAGCACTGAAGCTTTCTTT.

This chain's CDR3 is CASLERRRTGAGYGYTF. In DNA form, the CDR3 reads TGCGCCAGCCTCGAGCGCAGGAGAACAGGAGCGGGGTATGGCTACACCTTC. The chain links TRBV4-1 to TRBJ1-2, with a tentative D call TRBD1 (5 bases). CDR1 MGHRA and CDR2 YSYEKL come from the germline V gene. The CDR3 is 17 amino acids. Trimming stripped 8 bases from V and 5 bases from J, with 27 bases between.

The chain couples TRBV7-9 to TRBJ2-3; possible D gene TRBD2, 5 bases. The V end lost 5 bases, the J end lost 2 bases, and 14 bases lay between the germline ends. CDR3 length equals 15 residues. The germline V gene has CDR1 SEHNR and CDR2 FQNEAQ (reference sequence). For the CDR3, the DNA is TGTGCCAGCAGCCCATATCTAGCTCCCACAGATACGCAGTATTTT. Its translation: CASSPYLAPTDTQYF.

As to this clone: One junction end disagrees with the germline gene, perhaps due to a read error. The rearrangement uses TRBV6-2 or TRBV6-3 and TRBJ2-2, with TRBD2 matching over 8 bases. The CDR3 extends over 17 amino acids. CDR1 and CDR2 (germline): MNHEY, SVGEGT. The CDR3 nucleotides are TGTGCCAGCAGTAGAGGACTAGCCTTTAGAGGGGACCGGGGAGCTGTTTTT. Translating it yields CASSRGLAFRGDRGAVF.

The chain couples TRBV18 to TRBJ2-7, with TRBD1 as a possible D gene (6 bases). The germline V and J ends were trimmed by 8 bases and 2 bases, with 16 bases remaining between them. The germline V gene encodes CDR1 KGHSH and CDR2 LQKENI. The CDR3 totals 14 residues. CDR3 in DNA: TGTGCCAGCGACGGAAATGGACAGCCCTACGAGCAGTACTTC. This sequence encodes CASDGNGQPYEQYF.

The CDR3 sequence is CASSLQGFSTEAFF. CDR3 in DNA: TGTGCCAGCAGCTTACAGGGGTTTAGTACTGAAGCTTTCTTT. The chain uses TRBV7-9 and TRBJ1-1; maybe TRBD1 (6 bases). Looked up from germline, CDR1 is SEHNR and CDR2 is FQNEAQ (reference sequence). The ends were cut back, 2 bases at V and 5 bases at J, with 12 bases in the middle. There are 14 residues in the CDR3.

The chain is built from TRBV10-1 and TRBJ2-7; 7 nucleotides line up with TRBD2. CDR3 length equals 14 residues. After removal of 8 bases from V and 3 bases from J, the junction contained 10 bases not matched to a gene. Germline V lookup: CDR1 WNHNN, CDR2 SYGVQD (reference sequence). The CDR3 loop reads CASSLGPSGYEQYF. DNA of the CDR3: TGCGCCAGCTCCTTGGGGCCTAGCGGCTACGAGCAGTACTTC.

The chain is built from TRBV10-3 and TRBJ1-2; TRBD1 matches 8 bases. Looked up from germline, CDR1 is ENHRY and CDR2 is SYGVKD. The trim removed 2 bases at V and 6 bases at J, leaving 14 bases unmatched. This CDR3 region has 17 residues. Here the CDR3 reads CAISEGGQGYQGNGYTF. The CDR3, as DNA: TGTGCCATCAGTGAGGGCGGACAGGGTTACCAGGGAAATGGCTACACCTTC.

This chain links TRBV9 with TRBJ2-1; 9 nucleotides align to TRBD2. The CDR3 totals 15 residues. V trimming: 0 bases; J trimming: 4 bases; junction bases outside the gene matches: 2. Looked up from germline, CDR1 is SGDLS and CDR2 is YYNGEE. CDR3 in DNA: TGTGCCAGCAGCGTAGTGGCGGGAGGGTACAATGAGCAGTTCTTC. Translating gives CASSVVAGGYNEQFF.

V gene TRBV19 combines with J gene TRBJ2-1; D perhaps matches TRBD2 (6 bases). The CDR3 loop spans 14 amino acids. Trimming shortened V by 6 bases and J by 1 base, and 10 bases separated the two germline ends. The germline gives CDR1 LNHDA, CDR2 SQIVND (reference sequence). In DNA, the CDR3 is TGTGCCAGTAGCGTAGCGGCTTCCTACAATGAGCAGTTCTTC. It codes for CASSVAASYNEQFF.

The chain uses TRBV7-2 and TRBJ2-7, with TRBD2 matching 7 bases. The V gene end was trimmed by 7 bases and the J gene end by 5 bases; junction bases not matched to a gene: 8. CDR1 SGHTA and CDR2 FQGNSA come from the germline V gene. This CDR3 spans 13 amino acids. CDR3 in amino acids: CASTTGLVNEQYF. The CDR3 DNA reads TGTGCCAGCACCACCGGACTAGTAAACGAGCAGTACTTC.

The chain is built from TRBV30 and TRBJ1-3, with D tentatively TRBD1 (5 bases). V shed 0 bases and J shed 4 bases, with 13 bases lying between them. The CDR3 sequence is 15 residues long. Germline-derived CDR1 and CDR2 are GTSNPN and SVGIG (reference sequence). CDR3 DNA sequence: TGTGCCTGGAGTGTCGTGGCAGGGTCCGGAAACACCATATATTTT. This gives the protein CAWSVVAGSGNTIYF.

V and J are TRBV24-1 and TRBJ2-7; D remains ambiguous. CDR3 length: 11 residues. V was cut by 6 bases and J by 3 bases, with 5 bases left in between. Germline CDR1 reads KGHDR; CDR2 reads SFDVKD. The CDR3 nucleotides read TGTGCCACCAGTTTCGGCTACGAGCAGTACTTC. Translation: CATSFGYEQYF.